Included here is one T cell receptor beta chain sequence, with context. These data come from a study of blood T cell repertoires in COVID-19. Study overall: In each case, the material was cDNA or gDNA derived from T cells, B-cell-depleted T cells, or PBMCs.

Assay used: immunoSEQ multiplex PCR; TCRdb lists only in-frame clones, some missing. The sample records almost 100,000 clones, approximately 86% being singletons. V lost 4 bases and J lost 1; bases outside the gene matches: 6. CDR1 and CDR2 (germline): MNHEY, SMNVEV (reference sequence). This CDR3 region has 15 residues. The chain carries TRBV27 and TRBJ1-1; TRBD1 matches at 7 bases. The sequenced sample was peripheral blood. The clonotype comes from a man in his fifties or sixties with acute or convalescent COVID-19. CDR3 in amino acids: CASSSGQSWNTEAFF. The CDR3 nucleotides are TGTGCCAGCAGTTCGGGACAGAGCTGGAACACTGAAGCTTTCTTT.